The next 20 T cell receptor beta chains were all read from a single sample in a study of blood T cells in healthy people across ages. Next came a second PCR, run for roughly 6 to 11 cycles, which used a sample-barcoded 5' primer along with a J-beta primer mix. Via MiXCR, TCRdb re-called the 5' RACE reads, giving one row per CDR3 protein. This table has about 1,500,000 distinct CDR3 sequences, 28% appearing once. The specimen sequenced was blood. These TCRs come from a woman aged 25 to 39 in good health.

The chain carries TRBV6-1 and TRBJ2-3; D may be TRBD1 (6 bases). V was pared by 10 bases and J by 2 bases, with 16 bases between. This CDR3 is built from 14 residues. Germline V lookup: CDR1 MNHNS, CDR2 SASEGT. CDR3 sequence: CATIQGRLTDTQYF. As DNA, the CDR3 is TGTGCCACGATACAGGGTAGACTCACAGATACGCAGTATTTT.

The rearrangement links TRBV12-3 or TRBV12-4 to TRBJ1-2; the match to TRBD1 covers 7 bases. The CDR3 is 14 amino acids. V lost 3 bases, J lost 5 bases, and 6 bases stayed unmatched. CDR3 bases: TGTGCCAGCAGTTTGAGGACAGGAACGTATGGCTACACCTTC. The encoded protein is CASSLRTGTYGYTF.

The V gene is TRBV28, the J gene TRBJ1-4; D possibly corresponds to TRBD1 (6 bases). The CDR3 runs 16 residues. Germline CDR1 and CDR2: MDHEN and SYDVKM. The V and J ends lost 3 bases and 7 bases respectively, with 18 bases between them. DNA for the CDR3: TGTGCCAGCAGTTTCGACGGGTGGGGGCGCAGTGAAAAACTGTTTTTT. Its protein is CASSFDGWGRSEKLFF.

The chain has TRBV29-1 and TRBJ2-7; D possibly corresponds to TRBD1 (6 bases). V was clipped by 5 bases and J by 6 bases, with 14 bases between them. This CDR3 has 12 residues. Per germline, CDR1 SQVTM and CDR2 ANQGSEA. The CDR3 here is CSVLGQFGEQYF. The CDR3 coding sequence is TGCAGCGTTCTTGGACAGTTTGGCGAGCAGTACTTC.

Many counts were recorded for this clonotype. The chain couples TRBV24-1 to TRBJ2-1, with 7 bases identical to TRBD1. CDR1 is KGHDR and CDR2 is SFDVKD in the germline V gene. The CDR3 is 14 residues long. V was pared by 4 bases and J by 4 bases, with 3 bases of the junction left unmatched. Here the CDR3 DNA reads TGTGCCACCAGTGAAGGGGGCTCATACAATGAGCAGTTCTTC. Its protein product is CATSEGGSYNEQFF.

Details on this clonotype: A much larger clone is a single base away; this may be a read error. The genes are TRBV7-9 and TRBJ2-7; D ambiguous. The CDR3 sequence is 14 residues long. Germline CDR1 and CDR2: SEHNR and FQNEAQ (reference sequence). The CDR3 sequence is CTSSPPGLSQEQYF. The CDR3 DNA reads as TGTACCAGCAGCCCTCCAGGCTTGTCGCAAGAGCAGTACTTC.

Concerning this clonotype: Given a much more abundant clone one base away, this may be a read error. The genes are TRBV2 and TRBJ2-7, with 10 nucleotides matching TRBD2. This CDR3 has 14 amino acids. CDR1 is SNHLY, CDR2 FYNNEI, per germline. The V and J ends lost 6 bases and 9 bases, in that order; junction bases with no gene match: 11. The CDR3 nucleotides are TGTGCCAGCAGATCCGGGACTAGCGAGAGGGCGCAGTACTTC. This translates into CASRSGTSERAQYF.

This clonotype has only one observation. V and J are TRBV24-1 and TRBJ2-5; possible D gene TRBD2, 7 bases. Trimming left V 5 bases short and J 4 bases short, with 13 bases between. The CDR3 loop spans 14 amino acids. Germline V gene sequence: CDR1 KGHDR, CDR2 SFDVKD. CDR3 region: CATSVTGGLETQYF. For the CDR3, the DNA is TGTGCCACCAGTGTGACCGGGGGGCTAGAGACCCAGTACTTC.

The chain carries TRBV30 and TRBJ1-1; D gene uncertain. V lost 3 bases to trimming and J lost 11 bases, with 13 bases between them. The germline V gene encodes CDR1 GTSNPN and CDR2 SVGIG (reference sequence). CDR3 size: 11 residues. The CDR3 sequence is CAWRDQPIAFF. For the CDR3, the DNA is TGTGCCTGGAGGGATCAACCGATCGCTTTCTTT.

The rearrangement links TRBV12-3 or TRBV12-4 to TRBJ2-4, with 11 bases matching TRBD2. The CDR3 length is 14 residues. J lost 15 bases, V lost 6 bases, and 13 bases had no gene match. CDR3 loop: CASSTTSGGGLAYF. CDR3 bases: TGTGCCAGCAGCACCACTAGCGGGGGTGGGCTTGCGTACTTC.

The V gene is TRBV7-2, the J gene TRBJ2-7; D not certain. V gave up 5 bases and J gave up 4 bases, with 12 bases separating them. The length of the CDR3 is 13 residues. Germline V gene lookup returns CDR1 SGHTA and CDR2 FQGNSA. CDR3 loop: CASSHALGYEQYF. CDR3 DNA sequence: TGTGCCAGCAGCCACGCCCTGGGTTACGAGCAGTACTTC. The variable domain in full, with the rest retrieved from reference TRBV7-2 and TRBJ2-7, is GAGVSQSPSNKVTEKGKDVELRCDPISGHTALYWYRQSLGQGLEFLIYFQGNSAPDKSGLPSDRFSAERTGGSVSTLTIQRTQQEDSAVYLCASSHALGYEQYFGPGTRLTVT.

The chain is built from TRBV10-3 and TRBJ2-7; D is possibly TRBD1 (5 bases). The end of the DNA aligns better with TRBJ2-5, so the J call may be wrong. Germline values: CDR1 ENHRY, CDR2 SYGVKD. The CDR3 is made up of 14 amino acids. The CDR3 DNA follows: TGTGCCATCAGTGGGCCGGACAAACGAGAGACCCAGTACTTC. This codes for CAISGPDKRETQYF.

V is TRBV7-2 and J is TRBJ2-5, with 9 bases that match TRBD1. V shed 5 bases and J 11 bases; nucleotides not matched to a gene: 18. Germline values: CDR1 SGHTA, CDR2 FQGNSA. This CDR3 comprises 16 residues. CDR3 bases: TGTGCCAGCAGCACAGGCGACAGGGGGGCCTACAATGAGCAGTACTTC. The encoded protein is CASSTGDRGAYNEQYF.

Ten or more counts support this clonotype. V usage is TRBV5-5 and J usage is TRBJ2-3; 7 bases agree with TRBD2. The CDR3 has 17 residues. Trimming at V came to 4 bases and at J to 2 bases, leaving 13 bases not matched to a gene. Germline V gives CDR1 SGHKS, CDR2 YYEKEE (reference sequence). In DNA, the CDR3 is TGTGCCAGCAGCCCGAGAAATCCGGGACTAAACACAGATACGCAGTATTTT. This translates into CASSPRNPGLNTDTQYF.

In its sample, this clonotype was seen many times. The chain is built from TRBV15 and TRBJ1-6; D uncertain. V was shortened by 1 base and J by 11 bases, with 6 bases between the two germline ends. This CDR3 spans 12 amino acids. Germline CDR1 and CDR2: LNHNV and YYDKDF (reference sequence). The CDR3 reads CATSRANPPLHF. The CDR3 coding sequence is TGTGCCACCAGCAGAGCGAATCCACCCCTCCACTTT.

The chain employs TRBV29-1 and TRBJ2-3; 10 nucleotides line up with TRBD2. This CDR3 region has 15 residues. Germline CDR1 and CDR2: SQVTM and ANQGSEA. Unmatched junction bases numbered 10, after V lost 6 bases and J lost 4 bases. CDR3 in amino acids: CSVRTSGVDADTQYF. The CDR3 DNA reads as TGCAGCGTGCGAACTAGCGGGGTGGACGCAGATACGCAGTATTTT.

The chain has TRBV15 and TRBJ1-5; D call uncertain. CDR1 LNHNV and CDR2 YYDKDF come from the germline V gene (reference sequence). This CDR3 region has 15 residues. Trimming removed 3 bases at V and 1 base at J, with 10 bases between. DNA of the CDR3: TGTGCCACCAGCAGTACCGGACGGAGCAATCAGCCCCAGCATTTT. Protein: CATSSTGRSNQPQHF.

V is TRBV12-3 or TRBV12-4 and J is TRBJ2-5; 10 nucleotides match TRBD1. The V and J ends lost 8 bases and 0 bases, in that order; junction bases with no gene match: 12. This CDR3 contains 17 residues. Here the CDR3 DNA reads TGTGCCAGCTGCCTGGGGCGGGACAGGGGAAACCAAGAGACCCAGTACTTC. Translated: CASCLGRDRGNQETQYF.

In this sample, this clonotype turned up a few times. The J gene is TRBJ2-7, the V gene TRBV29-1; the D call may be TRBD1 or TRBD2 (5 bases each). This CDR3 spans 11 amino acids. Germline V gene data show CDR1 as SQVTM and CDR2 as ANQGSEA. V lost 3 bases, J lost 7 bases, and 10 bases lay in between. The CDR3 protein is CSVDFWGEQYF. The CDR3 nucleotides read TGCAGCGTTGATTTCTGGGGGGAGCAGTACTTC.

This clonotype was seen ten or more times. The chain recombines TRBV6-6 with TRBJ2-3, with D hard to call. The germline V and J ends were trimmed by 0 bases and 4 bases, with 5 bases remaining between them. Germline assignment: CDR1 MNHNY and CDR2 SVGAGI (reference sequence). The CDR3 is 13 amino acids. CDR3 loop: CASSYSLADTQYF. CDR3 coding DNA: TGTGCCAGCAGTTACTCCCTTGCAGATACGCAGTATTTT.